Below are 27 T cell receptor beta chains sequenced from a single sample in a study of T cell repertoires in cytomegalovirus infection. The antigens for these receptors are not known. MiXCR was run by TCRdb on the reads, yielding one entry per CDR3 protein. This repertoire shows some 800,000 distinct CDR3 sequences, about 30% found once; its top ten account for roughly 12%. Sequences were derived from cultured CD8+ T cells from PBMCs, sampled from culture after CMV antigen stimulation. The receptors derive from a human donor in good health (CMV status not recorded). Some clones in this sample may be carry-over from other donors' samples.

This clonotype was counted ten times or more. The V gene is TRBV7-6, the J gene TRBJ1-2; 9 nucleotides align to TRBD1. The CDR3 spans 16 residues. Germline V gene data show CDR1 as SGHVS and CDR2 as FNYEAQ. Losses at the gene ends were 5 bases for V and 7 bases for J; bases not matched to a gene: 14. Here the CDR3 DNA reads TGTGCCAGCAGCACCGGGACAGGGTGGAGCTTGGGTGGCTACACCTTC. It specifies CASSTGTGWSLGGYTF.

There are a few counts of this clonotype. CDR3 region: CATDPQVRSYEQYF. The CDR3, as DNA: TGTGCCACCGACCCCCAGGTCCGGTCCTACGAGCAGTACTTC. The chain uses TRBV2 and TRBJ2-7, with D uncertain. V lost 10 bases to trimming and J lost 1 base, with 17 bases between them. Germline values: CDR1 SNHLY, CDR2 FYNNEI. This CDR3 region has 14 residues. Filled out from reference TRBV2 and TRBJ2-7, the complete variable domain reads EPEVTQTPSHQVTQMGQEVILRCVPISNHLYFYWYRQILGQKVEFLVSFYNNEISEKSEIFDDQFSVERPDGSNFTLKIRSTKLEDSAMYFCATDPQVRSYEQYFGPGTRLTVT.

This chain uses TRBV27 with TRBJ2-4; unclear D gene. The ends were cut back, 3 bases at V and 0 bases at J, with 12 bases in the middle. CDR3 size: 16 residues. Per germline, CDR1 MNHEY and CDR2 SMNVEV (reference sequence). In nucleotides, the CDR3 is TGTGCCAGCAGTTTTAGGGCAGGACGAGCCAAAAACATTCAGTACTTC. Its protein is CASSFRAGRAKNIQYF.

A few counts support this clonotype. The chain recombines TRBV27 with TRBJ2-2; D is possibly TRBD2 (7 bases). Germline lookup yields CDR1 MNHEY and CDR2 SMNVEV (reference sequence). The length of the CDR3 is 15 residues. V gave up 2 bases and J gave up 5 bases, with 12 bases separating them. CDR3 in DNA: TGTGCCAGCAGTTTAATCGGGGGGCCGACCGGGGAGCTGTTTTTT. Its translation is CASSLIGGPTGELFF.

This clonotype occurred a few times. The rearrangement links TRBV14 to TRBJ1-5; 7 positions match TRBD1. After removal of 2 bases from V and 7 bases from J, the junction contained 11 bases not matched to a gene. The CDR3 extends over 16 amino acids. CDR1 and CDR2 (germline): SGHDN, FVKESK. CDR3 sequence reads: CASSQFQTGWGQPQHF. The CDR3 nucleotides are TGTGCCAGCAGCCAATTCCAGACAGGGTGGGGCCAGCCCCAGCATTTT.

The rearrangement joins TRBV19 to TRBJ2-3, with D tentatively TRBD1 (5 bases). Between the trimmed V and J ends, which lost 4 bases and 5 bases, there was a span of 13 bases. CDR1 and CDR2 from the germline V gene are LNHDA and SQIVND (reference sequence). The CDR3 has 14 amino acids. For the CDR3, the DNA is TGTGCCAGTAGTAGGGCAGGGATTCAAGATACGCAGTATTTT. It codes for CASSRAGIQDTQYF.

The chain carries TRBV9 and TRBJ1-1; TRBD1 aligns across 10 bases. The CDR3 is 14 amino acids. Germline V gives CDR1 SGDLS, CDR2 YYNGEE. After removal of 0 bases from V and 5 bases from J, the junction contained 1 base not matched to a gene. The CDR3 DNA sequence: TGTGCCAGCAGCGTAGCGGGACAGGGGACTGAAGCTTTCTTT. It yields the protein CASSVAGQGTEAFF.

This clonotype showed up many times. The V gene is TRBV7-2, the J gene TRBJ2-4; D might be TRBD1 or TRBD2, each matching 6 bases. With 5 bases removed from V and 1 base from J, the gap between germline ends came to 12 bases. Germline lookup yields CDR1 SGHTA and CDR2 FQGNSA. CDR3 length: 15 amino acids. CDR3 sequence: CASSPGGGAKNIQYF. The CDR3 DNA reads TGTGCCAGCAGCCCCGGAGGGGGGGCCAAAAACATTCAGTACTTC.

The rearrangement uses TRBV12-3 or TRBV12-4 and TRBJ2-3; a possible D gene is TRBD1 (5 bases). The CDR3 totals 15 residues. V was trimmed by 5 bases and J by 2 bases, leaving 14 bases between them. The DNA of the CDR3 is TGTGCCAGCAGTCCCTGGGGCGGATACACAGATACGCAGTATTTT. Residues: CASSPWGGYTDTQYF.

The chain carries TRBV4-2 and TRBJ2-1; TRBD1 agrees at 9 bases. V trimming: 5 bases; J trimming: 8 bases; junction bases outside the gene matches: 10. The CDR3 length is 15 residues. The germline V gene encodes CDR1 LGHNA and CDR2 YNFKEQ. In DNA form, the CDR3 reads TGTGCCAGCAGCAACCGGGACAGGGTAATCGATGAGCAGTTCTTC. Encoded protein: CASSNRDRVIDEQFF.

There are a few counts of this clonotype. The V and J genes are TRBV7-9 and TRBJ2-2; D tentatively fits TRBD1 or TRBD2 (6 bases each). The V end was cut by 8 bases, the J end by 0 bases, with 10 bases between. Germline V gene sequence: CDR1 SEHNR, CDR2 FQNEAQ (reference sequence). The length of the CDR3 is 14 residues. The CDR3 loop is CASQGGTNTGELFF. Written as DNA, the CDR3 is TGTGCCAGCCAAGGGGGGACGAACACCGGGGAGCTGTTTTTT. Combining the CDR3 with reference TRBV7-9 and TRBJ2-2 gives the whole variable domain DTGVSQNPRHKITKRGQNVTFRCDPISEHNRLYWYRQTLGQGPEFLTYFQNEAQLEKSRLLSDRFSAERPKGSFSTLEIQRTEQGDSAMYLCASQGGTNTGELFFGEGSRLTVL.

This clonotype has only a few counts. The chain joins TRBV2 to TRBJ1-1, with TRBD1 identical over 10 bases. Losses at the gene ends were 3 bases for V and 1 base for J; bases not matched to a gene: 5. The CDR3 runs to 16 residues. The germline gives CDR1 SNHLY, CDR2 FYNNEI. For the CDR3, the DNA is TGTGCCAGCAGTGAGAGAGACAGGGGGCGGAACACTGAAGCTTTCTTT. Encoded protein: CASSERDRGRNTEAFF.

Comment on this clonotype: A much larger clone lies one base from this, so it may be a read error. The CDR3 reads CASSFNQWLVGGQGQFF. In DNA form, the CDR3 reads TGTGCCAGCAGCTTTAATCAGTGGCTAGTGGGGGGCCAGGGGCAGTTCTTC. The J gene is TRBJ2-1, the V gene TRBV7-6; D tentatively fits TRBD1 or TRBD2 (6 bases each). V was cut by 3 bases and J by 12 bases, with 27 bases left in between. The CDR3 is made up of 17 amino acids. Germline V gene lookup returns CDR1 SGHVS and CDR2 FNYEAQ.

The chain combines TRBV4-1 with TRBJ2-1; 10 nucleotides agree with TRBD2. The germline gives CDR1 MGHRA, CDR2 YSYEKL. J gave up 4 bases and V 7 bases, and 7 bases lay outside the gene matches. The CDR3 runs 15 residues. CDR3 residues: CASTSRLAGYNEQFF. In nucleotides, the CDR3 is TGCGCCAGCACCTCGAGACTAGCGGGTTACAATGAGCAGTTCTTC.

The chain employs TRBV6-2 or TRBV6-3 and TRBJ2-2; unclear D gene. The V and J ends lost 4 bases and 4 bases respectively, with 13 bases between them. The CDR3 has 15 residues. CDR1 is MNHEY and CDR2 is SVGEGT in the germline V gene. The CDR3 DNA sequence: TGTGCCAGCAGTTCTGCCCCCTCCCTCACCGGGGAGCTGTTTTTT. Translated: CASSSAPSLTGELFF.

This chain links TRBV6-5 with TRBJ1-6, with 7 bases identical to TRBD1. Germline CDR1 reads MNHEY; CDR2 reads SVGAGI. The junction had 2 bases not matched to a gene; V was cut back by 0 bases and J by 6 bases. This CDR3 has 15 residues. CDR3 protein: CASSYSGTANSPLHF. The CDR3 bases are TGTGCCAGCAGTTACTCGGGGACAGCTAATTCACCCCTCCACTTT.

This clonotype was detected many times. V usage is TRBV7-9 and J usage is TRBJ2-1; possible D gene TRBD1, 6 bases. Germline assignment: CDR1 SEHNR and CDR2 FQNEAQ (reference sequence). V was cut by 4 bases and J by 0 bases, with 13 bases left in between. CDR3 length: 16 amino acids. The CDR3 nucleotides read TGTGCCAGCAGCTCACCCGTGGACAGCTCCTACAATGAGCAGTTCTTC. Protein: CASSSPVDSSYNEQFF.

This clonotype was recorded a few times. The chain recombines TRBV27 with TRBJ2-1; TRBD1 might be the D (6 bases). The CDR3 covers 16 residues. Germline loops: CDR1 MNHEY, CDR2 SMNVEV (reference sequence). Deletions cut 5 bases from V and 6 bases from J, with 20 bases between. The CDR3 region has the DNA TGTGCCAGCAGTGTCCTCGGGGACACCTTAATCAATGAGCAGTTCTTC. Its translation is CASSVLGDTLINEQFF.

The CDR3 loop is CASSVEGLDTDTQYF. The CDR3 DNA reads TGTGCCAGCAGCGTAGAGGGGCTAGACACAGATACGCAGTATTTT. The chain couples TRBV9 to TRBJ2-3; possible D gene TRBD1, 5 bases. The V end was cut by 0 bases, the J end by 2 bases, with 10 bases between. The CDR3 has 15 amino acids. Germline assignment: CDR1 SGDLS and CDR2 YYNGEE. Together with reference TRBV9 and TRBJ2-3, the CDR3 gives the full variable domain: DSGVTQTPKHLITATGQRVTLRCSPRSGDLSVYWYQQSLDQGLQFLIQYYNGEERAKGNILERFSAQQFPDLHSELNLSSLELGDSALYFCASSVEGLDTDTQYFGPGTRLTVL.

A word on this clonotype: The junction departs from germline at one end; a sequencing error may be responsible. The V gene is TRBV11-2, the J gene TRBJ2-3; a weak D match, TRBD1 (7 bases). Per germline, CDR1 SGHAT and CDR2 FQNNGV. The CDR3 sequence is 17 residues long. Here the CDR3 DNA reads TGTGCCAGCAGCCCCTTGGACAGGCCAACTAGCAAAGATACGCAGTATTTT. Translation: CASSPLDRPTSKDTQYF.

This clonotype was found a few times. The chain combines TRBV27 with TRBJ1-1; D is ambiguous. CDR1 is MNHEY, CDR2 SMNVEV, per germline (reference sequence). This CDR3 has 14 residues. Trimming took off 0 bases at V and 11 bases at J, with 16 bases between the two ends. This chain's CDR3 is CASSLSKVGREAFF. DNA of the CDR3: TGTGCCAGCAGTTTATCGAAAGTGGGAAGAGAGGCTTTCTTT.

A few counts support this clonotype. This chain joins TRBV6-1 and TRBJ2-7; no clear D. Germline V gives CDR1 MNHNS, CDR2 SASEGT. V was shortened by 2 bases and J by 1 base, with 6 bases between the two germline ends. This CDR3 spans 13 amino acids. CDR3 bases: TGTGCCAGCAGTGAACACTGGTCCTACGAGCAGTACGTC. This encodes CASSEHWSYEQYV.

This chain connects TRBV20-1 to TRBJ2-2; no definite D call. This CDR3 is 14 amino acids long. Germline assignment: CDR1 DFQATT and CDR2 SNEGSKA (reference sequence). Trimming took 1 base from V and 2 from J, leaving 8 bases between them. The CDR3 spells CSARVVTNTGELFF. In DNA form, the CDR3 reads TGCAGTGCTAGAGTGGTCACCAACACCGGGGAGCTGTTTTTT.

This clonotype appeared a few times. J is TRBJ1-1 and V is TRBV5-6, with TRBD1 matching 7 bases. Germline CDR1 is SGHDT and CDR2 is YYEEEE. The CDR3 spans 13 residues. Trimming cost V 4 bases and J 7 bases; bases outside gene matches: 7. The CDR3 is CASSPGTDHEAFF. In DNA, the CDR3 is TGTGCCAGCAGCCCCGGGACAGACCATGAAGCTTTCTTT.

The chain carries TRBV7-6 and TRBJ2-2; 7 positions agree with TRBD1. The V and J ends lost 5 bases and 6 bases, in that order; junction bases with no gene match: 3. CDR1 is SGHVS, CDR2 FNYEAQ, per germline. The CDR3 is made up of 13 amino acids. CDR3 nucleotide sequence: TGTGCCAGCAGCACCGACAGGGCCGGGGAGCTGTTTTTT. It encodes CASSTDRAGELFF.

For this clonotype: This may be a read error: a much more frequent sequence differs by one nucleotide. V gene TRBV10-3 combines with J gene TRBJ2-4; maybe TRBD1 (6 bases). V lost 10 bases and J 6 bases, leaving 22 bases between the germline ends. CDR1 is ENHRY and CDR2 is SYGVKD in the germline V gene. The CDR3 covers 15 residues. For the CDR3, the DNA is TGTGCCACCGACACAGGGCCGGATCCCAGAAACATTCAGTACTTC. Translated, it gives CATDTGPDPRNIQYF.

The chain combines TRBV7-9 with TRBJ1-5; 9 nucleotides line up with TRBD1. This CDR3 spans 17 amino acids. J was trimmed by 2 bases and V by 2 bases; bases with no gene match: 7. Germline V lookup: CDR1 SEHNR, CDR2 FQNEAQ (reference sequence). The CDR3 is CASSLRGTGMGNQPQHF. The CDR3 DNA reads TGTGCCAGCAGCTTAAGGGGGACAGGGATGGGCAATCAGCCCCAGCATTTT.